Listed below are T cell receptor beta chains from one sample, sequenced in a study of CD8 T cells in Susac syndrome. TCRdb processed the immunoSEQ multiplex PCR reads anew with MiXCR; each CDR3 protein has one entry. The sample consists of 150,000 to 200,000 distinct CDR3 sequences, over 85% of them appearing once. The sequencing sample was made of CD4+ T cells from PBMCs. The receptor set was obtained from a human donor in good health. CDR3s include the opening cysteine and the closing phenylalanine or tryptophan. The order of the fields is J gene, V gene, clone size, D gene, CDR3 DNA, CDR3 protein. A D gene is named only where the DNA matches it firmly. Clone size is not always given. Where it is, it says once, few, many or a class for expanded clones.

J: TRBJ2-1
V: TRBV5-4
size: NA
D: NA
DNA: TGTGCCAGCAGCTTGGATAGGGGCGAGCAGTTCTTC
CDR3: CASSLDRGEQFF

J: TRBJ1-1
V: TRBV7-2
size: once
D: NA
DNA: TGTGCCAGCAGCTTTAGACCCGGGGACACTGAAGCTTTCTTT
CDR3: CASSFRPGDTEAFF

J: TRBJ2-6
V: TRBV12-3/TRBV12-4
size: NA
D: NA
DNA: TGTGCCAGCAGTCCCCGACATTCTGGGGCCAACGTCCTGACTTTC
CDR3: CASSPRHSGANVLTF

J: TRBJ2-2
V: TRBV5-1
size: NA
D: TRBD1
DNA: TGCGCCAGCAGCTTGGCCGGGACAGGGGTAACCGGGGAGCTGTTTTTT
CDR3: CASSLAGTGVTGELFF

J: TRBJ1-2
V: TRBV3-1
size: NA
D: TRBD1
DNA: TGTGCCAGCAGCCAGGTTACGGACAGGGGTGGCTACACCTTC
CDR3: CASSQVTDRGGYTF

J: TRBJ2-6
V: TRBV6-1
size: few
D: NA
DNA: TGTGCCAGCAGCCCTCCCCGGGGAACTGGGGCCAACGTCCTGACTTTC
CDR3: CASSPPRGTGANVLTF

J: TRBJ1-2
V: TRBV7-9
size: once
D: NA
DNA: TGTGCCAGCATTCAGGCCCTCGAGGGCTACACCTTC
CDR3: CASIQALEGYTF

J: TRBJ2-5
V: TRBV7-2
size: NA
D: TRBD2
DNA: TGTGCCAGCAGCTATGGACTAGTCGGAGAGACCCAGTACTTC
CDR3: CASSYGLVGETQYF

J: TRBJ2-6
V: TRBV18
size: NA
D: NA
DNA: TGTGCCAGCTCACCACTGATCCAGTCCTCTGGGGCCAACGTCCTGACTTTC
CDR3: CASSPLIQSSGANVLTF

J: TRBJ2-5
V: TRBV9
size: NA
D: TRBD1
DNA: TGTGCCAGCAGCGTAGCTTTGGGACAGGGGATCAGAGAAGAGACCCAGTACTTC
CDR3: CASSVALGQGIREETQYF

J: TRBJ1-1
V: TRBV6-5
size: NA
D: NA
DNA: TGTGCCAGCAGTTACCGGGGGGGGATGAACACTGAAGCTTTCTTT
CDR3: CASSYRGGMNTEAFF

J: TRBJ2-1
V: TRBV28
size: NA
D: TRBD1
DNA: TGTGCCAGCAGTTTTAGGACAGGGCGGGATGAGCAGTTCTTC
CDR3: CASSFRTGRDEQFF

J: TRBJ1-2
V: TRBV27
size: NA
D: NA
DNA: TGTGCCAGCAGATCACTCTATGGCTACACCTTC
CDR3: CASRSLYGYTF

J: TRBJ2-1
V: TRBV20-1
size: NA
D: TRBD2
DNA: TGCAGTGCTAGACCCTTAGCGGGAGCCTACAATGAGCAGTTCTTC
CDR3: CSARPLAGAYNEQFF

J: TRBJ2-5
V: TRBV12-3/TRBV12-4
size: NA
D: TRBD1
DNA: TGTGCCAGCACACACAGGGGGCTGAGAGAGACCCAGTACTTC
CDR3: CASTHRGLRETQYF

J: TRBJ2-1
V: TRBV13
size: NA
D: NA
DNA: TGTGCCAGCAGCTTATATCAGGGGGGCAACTACAATGAGCAGTTCTTC
CDR3: CASSLYQGGNYNEQFF

J: TRBJ1-2
V: TRBV6-5
size: NA
D: TRBD1
DNA: TGTGCCAGCAGTTACTTGAGAGCTGGCAGGGGGGATGGGTATGGCTACACCTTC
CDR3: CASSYLRAGRGDGYGYTF

J: TRBJ1-5
V: TRBV18
size: NA
D: NA
DNA: TGTGCCAGCTCACCTTACACAGACCAGCCCCAGCATTTT
CDR3: CASSPYTDQPQHF

J: TRBJ2-2
V: TRBV20-1
size: NA
D: NA
DNA: TGCAGTGCTAGTATTGGTCTGGGCAGGTCGGACACCGGGGAGCTGTTTTTT
CDR3: CSASIGLGRSDTGELFF

J: TRBJ2-7
V: TRBV20-1
size: NA
D: TRBD2
DNA: TGCAGTGCTACCCGGGGAGGGCGGATCGAGCAGTACTTC
CDR3: CSATRGGRIEQYF

J: TRBJ1-1
V: TRBV3-1
size: NA
D: TRBD1
DNA: TGTGCCAGCAGGATGACAGGGAGGACTGAAGCTTTCTTT
CDR3: CASRMTGRTEAFF

J: TRBJ2-1
V: TRBV4-2
size: NA
D: TRBD2
DNA: TGTGCCAGCAGCCAATCGGGGGAGGGTGGCAATGAGCAGTTCTTC
CDR3: CASSQSGEGGNEQFF

J: TRBJ1-2
V: TRBV6-2/TRBV6-3
size: NA
D: NA
DNA: TGTGCCAGCAGAAAGGACGGAAGCTATGGCTACACCTTC
CDR3: CASRKDGSYGYTF

J: TRBJ2-1
V: TRBV5-4
size: NA
D: TRBD1
DNA: TGTGCCAGCAGCTCACCGGGACAGGGCCGAGGTGGAAATGAGCAGTTCTTC
CDR3: CASSSPGQGRGGNEQFF

J: TRBJ1-1
V: TRBV10-3
size: NA
D: NA
DNA: TGTGCCATCAGTCCCCTCTCCGATGGATGGACTGAAGCTTTCTTT
CDR3: CAISPLSDGWTEAFF

J: TRBJ1-5
V: TRBV27
size: NA
D: NA
DNA: TGTGCCAGCAGTTTAACCGGGACAAAAAATCAGCCCCAGCATTTT
CDR3: CASSLTGTKNQPQHF

J: TRBJ2-7
V: TRBV14
size: NA
D: NA
DNA: TGTGCCAGCAGCCAGAACAGCTACGAGCAGTACTTC
CDR3: CASSQNSYEQYF

J: TRBJ2-5
V: TRBV19
size: NA
D: NA
DNA: TGTGCCAGTAGCGAAACCGCCCGGGAGACCCAGTACTTC
CDR3: CASSETARETQYF

J: TRBJ1-5
V: TRBV6-2/TRBV6-3
size: NA
D: NA
DNA: TGTGCCAGCAGTTACGGGAGTCCCGCCAGGCATTTT
CDR3: CASSYGSPARHF